The sequence of this TCR beta chain was determined in a study of cytomegalovirus exposure and HLA in healthy donors. Note on this clone: What it recognizes is unknown.

60 Vbeta and 13 Jbeta primers were used in PCR. The repertoire was sequenced with immunoSEQ multiplex PCR; TCRdb's copy has only in-frame clones and lacks some. The sample yields nearly 110,000 clones, approximately 73% seen once. Study results and limitations: The authors later found HLA-associated TCR beta chains more clonally expanded than equally common others. The productive fraction for most TCR beta V segments was about 87% or about 30% in an earlier analysis.

The CDR3 covers 13 residues. Deletions cut 1 base from V and 4 bases from J, with 8 bases between. The germline V gene has CDR1 SGHTA and CDR2 FQGNSA. The genes are TRBV7-2 and TRBJ2-7, with a possible D match to TRBD1 (5 bases). The sample consisted of PBMCs. The source is a man in his thirties or forties in good health and CMV-seronegative. The CDR3 DNA reads as TGTGCCAGCAGCTTAGTAGGGGATTACGAGCAGTACTTC. This encodes CASSLVGDYEQYF.